This TCR beta chain was identified during a study of T cells in Graves' hyperthyroidism and ophthalmopathy. V was shortened by 2 bases and J by 0 bases, with 11 bases between the two germline ends. Per the germline V gene, CDR1 is DFQATT and CDR2 is SNEGSKA (reference sequence). The CDR3 totals 15 residues. RNA transcripts provided the source from which TCR beta CDR3 regions were amplified. An initial round of RT-PCR targeting the TCR CDR3 relied on the HTBI primer set. TCRdb used MiXCR to reprocess the multiplex PCR reads, holding one entry per CDR3 protein. The top ten hold roughly 53% of the sample, which has about 200,000 distinct CDR3 sequences, about a sixth seen once. Newly diagnosed hyperthyroidism, duration under 2 months, in patients aged 18 to 65. Exclusions: uncontrolled infection, other autoimmune disease, pregnancy, lactation.

Sequences were obtained from blood. The J gene is TRBJ1-5, the V gene TRBV20-1, with a tentative D call TRBD1 (6 bases). This TCR came from a man aged 45-65 years with Graves' hyperthyroidism. In nucleotides, the CDR3 is TGCAGTGCTAGAAAAACAGGGTATAGCAATCAGCCCCAGCATTTT. Translation gives CSARKTGYSNQPQHF.